These 23 T cell receptor beta chains were sequenced from one sample in a study of follicular helper T cells after annual influenza vaccination. The protocol was immunoSEQ multiplex PCR, while the TCRdb copy is restricted to in-frame clones and leaves out a portion. The sample consists of approximately 890 clones, 86% of them appearing once. Regarding time point: 2014-2015 season, 7 days after vaccination. Sequences were derived from CXCR5+ CD38+ circulating T follicular helper cells from blood, sampled 7 days after influenza vaccination. Subset specified: circulating Tfh, non-naive CD4+CXCR5+PD-1+ (ICOS+CD38+ or ICOS-CD38-). These receptors originate from an adult who received the influenza vaccine.

CDR3 bases: TGCGCCAGCAGCGGGGGGGTGAGGGGCAACACAGATACGCAGTATTTT. Protein sequence: CASSGGVRGNTDTQYF. The chain carries TRBV5-1 and TRBJ2-3; 7 bases are a match to TRBD2. The CDR3 spans 16 residues. With V trimmed by 4 bases and J by 2 bases, 10 bases remained unmatched. Germline V lookup: CDR1 SGHRS, CDR2 YFSETQ.

The chain couples TRBV5-1 to TRBJ2-5, with 10 bases lining up with TRBD1. This CDR3 contains 14 residues. Germline trimming cut 5 bases from V and 3 bases from J; bases unmatched to any gene: 4. Germline V CDR1 and CDR2: SGHRS, YFSETQ. The CDR3 nucleotides read TGCGCCAGCAGTACCGGGACAGGGGAAGAGACCCAGTACTTC. This gives the protein CASSTGTGEETQYF.

The rearrangement uses TRBV6-4 and TRBJ2-5, with D possibly matching TRBD1 (5 bases). CDR1 and CDR2 from the germline V gene are MRHNA and SNTAGT. The germline V and J ends were trimmed by 4 bases and 5 bases, with 11 bases remaining between them. CDR3 size: 13 residues. CDR3 nucleotides: TGTGCCAGCAGTGGGACACTGGGGGAGACCCAGTACTTC. It specifies CASSGTLGETQYF.

The chain joins TRBV4-1 to TRBJ2-3, with 16 bases fitting TRBD2. CDR3 length equals 18 residues. Germline V gives CDR1 MGHRA, CDR2 YSYEKL. V dropped 4 bases and J dropped 5; count of bases not matched to a gene: 9. This CDR3 is CASSPAGLAGGGGDTQYF. CDR3 DNA sequence: TGCGCCAGCAGCCCCGCGGGACTAGCGGGGGGGGGAGGAGATACGCAGTATTTT.

In the case of this clone: Germline and junction disagree at one end, which may indicate a read error. Other DNA sequences in the sample encode the same CDR3. V is TRBV30 and J is TRBJ1-3; D is undetermined. CDR3 length: 13 amino acids. Germline CDR1 reads GTSNPN; CDR2 reads SVGIG (reference sequence). DNA for the CDR3: TGCGCCTGCCGGAGTATCTCTGGAAACACCATATATTTT. Its protein product is CACRSISGNTIYF.

This chain joins TRBV4-2 and TRBJ1-2, with TRBD1 as a possible D gene (6 bases). Per the germline V gene, CDR1 is LGHNA and CDR2 is YNFKEQ. This CDR3 is built from 18 residues. V dropped 1 base and J dropped 4 bases, with 22 bases sitting between them. The CDR3 region has the DNA TGTGCCAGCAGCCAAGGACCCACCTCCGGGACAAGGGCCTATGGCTACACCTTC. The encoded protein is CASSQGPTSGTRAYGYTF.

This clone was found a few times. The chain is built from TRBV29-1 and TRBJ1-5; D may be TRBD1 (5 bases). Germline CDR1 is SQVTM and CDR2 is ANQGSEA. V was shortened by 4 bases and J by 10 bases, with 8 bases between the two germline ends. The CDR3 has 10 amino acids. CDR3 sequence (DNA): TGCAGCGTTGGGGGGGGACCCCAGCATTTT. As protein: CSVGGGPQHF.

This chain uses TRBV28 with TRBJ2-1; TRBD2 matches at 10 bases. Losses at the gene ends were 10 bases for V and 5 bases for J; bases not matched to a gene: 5. The length of the CDR3 is 13 residues. In germline, CDR1 is MDHEN, CDR2 SYDVKM. The CDR3 nucleotides read TGTGCCACCGGACTAGCGGCCAACAATGAGCAGTTCTTC. It specifies CATGLAANNEQFF.

This chain links TRBV11-2 with TRBJ2-7; 8 nucleotides line up with TRBD2. The CDR3 extends over 13 amino acids. After removal of 6 bases from V and 7 bases from J, the junction contained 8 bases not matched to a gene. Germline CDR1 is SGHAT and CDR2 is FQNNGV. In nucleotides, the CDR3 is TGTGCCAGCAGAAGAAGCGGGGGTGATGAGCAGTACTTC. This sequence encodes CASRRSGGDEQYF.

The chain carries TRBV7-2 and TRBJ2-4, with 8 nucleotides matching TRBD2. The germline V gene encodes CDR1 SGHTA and CDR2 FQGNSA. The CDR3 is made up of 15 amino acids. V gave up 2 bases and J gave up 6 bases; unmatched junction bases: 6. The chain's CDR3 is CASSLIAGRANIQYF. The CDR3 DNA reads TGTGCCAGCAGCTTAATAGCGGGGCGGGCAAACATTCAGTACTTC.

This clone occurred once. This chain links TRBV29-1 with TRBJ1-2, with D possibly TRBD1 on 5 matching bases. Trimming stripped 4 bases from V and 8 bases from J, with 11 bases between. Germline CDR1 is SQVTM and CDR2 is ANQGSEA. The CDR3 is 11 residues long. In DNA, the CDR3 is TGCAGCGTTGGCGGGACCGGCGGCTACACCTTC. It codes for CSVGGTGGYTF.

The rearrangement links TRBV29-1 to TRBJ2-2, with 14 bases lining up with TRBD2. Germline values: CDR1 SQVTM, CDR2 ANQGSEA. V trimming: 7 bases; J trimming: 5 bases; junction bases outside the gene matches: 9. The CDR3 consists of 16 residues. The CDR3, as DNA: TGCAGCGGTGGGACTAGCGGGAGTTTTCTAACCGGGGAGCTGTTTTTT. Its translation is CSGGTSGSFLTGELFF.

V gene TRBV25-1 combines with J gene TRBJ1-1, with 10 bases identical to TRBD1. V lost 5 bases and J lost 8; bases outside the gene matches: 11. Germline V gene data show CDR1 as MGHDK and CDR2 as SYGVNS. This CDR3 spans 15 amino acids. CDR3 DNA sequence: TGTGCCAGCAGTACTTCCGGGACAGGGGCCCGAGAAGCTTTCTTT. Translating it yields CASSTSGTGAREAFF.

This chain links TRBV5-1 with TRBJ2-3; perhaps TRBD2 as D (6 bases). The CDR3 is made up of 12 amino acids. Trimming shortened V by 4 bases and J by 4 bases, and 7 bases separated the two germline ends. The germline V gene encodes CDR1 SGHRS and CDR2 YFSETQ. CDR3 in DNA: TGCGCCAGCAGCGAGCGGGCAGATACGCAGTATTTT. Amino acid sequence: CASSERADTQYF. Supplemented by reference TRBV5-1 and TRBJ2-3, the full variable domain reads KAGVTQTPRYLIKTRGQQVTLSCSPISGHRSVSWYQQTPGQGLQFLFEYFSETQRNKGNFPGRFSGRQFSNSRSEMNVSTLELGDSALYLCASSERADTQYFGPGTRLTVL.

This clone was recorded a few times. The chain recombines TRBV27 with TRBJ2-3; 7 nucleotides agree with TRBD2. Looked up from germline, CDR1 is MNHEY and CDR2 is SMNVEV (reference sequence). CDR3 length: 15 residues. With V trimmed by 6 bases and J by 3 bases, 9 bases remained unmatched. CDR3 nucleotide sequence: TGTGCCAGCAGGCGCGGGGGAGGTATGACAGATACGCAGTATTTT. Translation: CASRRGGGMTDTQYF.

The chain uses TRBV29-1 and TRBJ2-6; no clear D. Trimming stripped 2 bases from V and 5 bases from J, with 22 bases between. The CDR3 contains 18 residues. CDR1 is SQVTM, CDR2 ANQGSEA, per germline. CDR3 region: CSVEIQLSIQSRANVLTF. The CDR3 DNA sequence: TGCAGCGTTGAAATTCAACTAAGCATACAAAGTCGGGCCAACGTCCTGACTTTC.

V and J are TRBV13 and TRBJ2-6; the match to TRBD2 covers 8 bases. V lost 3 bases to trimming and J lost 4 bases; unmatched junction nucleotides: 5. Germline lookup yields CDR1 PRHDT and CDR2 FYEKMQ (reference sequence). The CDR3 is 16 amino acids. The DNA for the CDR3 is TGTGCCAGCAGCTTCCGGGGGGGGCGAGGGGCCAACGTCCTGACTTTC. It specifies CASSFRGGRGANVLTF.

CDR3 in DNA: TGTGCCAGCTCACCGGGGACTAGCGGGGCAACAGATACGCAGTATTTT. Encoded protein: CASSPGTSGATDTQYF. V usage is TRBV18 and J usage is TRBJ2-3; 13 nucleotides align to TRBD2. The junction had 3 bases not matched to a gene; V was cut back by 3 bases and J by 3 bases. CDR1 and CDR2 (germline): KGHSH, LQKENI. The CDR3 has 16 residues.

This clone was recorded once. The V gene is TRBV2, the J gene TRBJ2-6; D is undetermined. Looked up from germline, CDR1 is SNHLY and CDR2 is FYNNEI. CDR3 length: 15 amino acids. V lost 2 bases and J lost 2, with 7 bases in between. CDR3 in amino acids: CASSEPGAGANVLTF. The CDR3 nucleotides are TGTGCCAGCAGTGAACCCGGTGCTGGGGCCAACGTCCTGACTTTC.

A few counts support this clone. The V gene is TRBV6-5, the J gene TRBJ2-7; 8 bases align to TRBD2. CDR1 and CDR2 from the germline V gene are MNHEY and SVGAGI. V trimming: 0 bases; J trimming: 10 bases; junction bases outside the gene matches: 2. This CDR3 has 12 amino acids. The CDR3, as DNA: TGTGCCAGCAGTTACTCCGGGGGGGGCCAGTACTTC. It encodes CASSYSGGGQYF.

Here the CDR3 DNA reads TGCGCCAGCACTCCCGGGGTAGCGGGCCATGAGCAGTTCTTC. The encoded protein is CASTPGVAGHEQFF. The chain joins TRBV5-1 to TRBJ2-1, with 7 bases aligning to TRBD2. Germline V gene lookup returns CDR1 SGHRS and CDR2 YFSETQ. This CDR3 is 14 amino acids long. Germline trimming cut 6 bases from V and 8 bases from J; bases unmatched to any gene: 11.

The V gene is TRBV6-5, the J gene TRBJ2-1, with 7 bases that match TRBD1. V trimming: 6 bases; J trimming: 10 bases; junction bases outside the gene matches: 15. The CDR3 covers 15 residues. The germline V gene has CDR1 MNHEY and CDR2 SVGAGI. The chain's CDR3 is CASSRSGQTRTEQFF. In DNA, the CDR3 is TGTGCCAGCAGCCGCTCGGGACAGACGAGAACGGAGCAGTTCTTC.

This chain uses TRBV5-1 with TRBJ2-1; D perhaps matches TRBD2 (6 bases). This CDR3 spans 14 amino acids. Trimming took 6 bases from V and 9 from J, leaving 19 bases between them. The germline V gene has CDR1 SGHRS and CDR2 YFSETQ. CDR3 protein: CASNHGTLNSEQFF. The CDR3 DNA reads TGCGCCAGCAACCACGGGACTCTCAATAGTGAGCAGTTCTTC. Looking up the rest from reference TRBV5-1 and TRBJ2-1 gives the full variable domain: KAGVTQTPRYLIKTRGQQVTLSCSPISGHRSVSWYQQTPGQGLQFLFEYFSETQRNKGNFPGRFSGRQFSNSRSEMNVSTLELGDSALYLCASNHGTLNSEQFFGPGTRLTVL.